This TCR beta chain was recovered during a study of cytomegalovirus exposure and HLA in healthy donors. The primer mix had 60 Vbeta and 13 Jbeta primers. Assay used: immunoSEQ multiplex PCR; TCRdb lists only in-frame clones, some missing. The sample yields approximately 250,000 clones, around 80% seen once. This clone turned up a few times. The CDR3 runs to 13 residues. The V end was cut by 6 bases, the J end by 8 bases, with 13 bases between. Germline loops: CDR1 SGHNT, CDR2 YENEEA. Sequenced input: PBMCs. V is TRBV11-3 and J is TRBJ1-4; D possibly corresponds to TRBD1 (6 bases). This sequence originates from a boy aged 10-17 years in good health and CMV-seronegative. CDR3 residues: CASRHTGPEKLFF. In nucleotides, the CDR3 is TGTGCCAGCAGACACACAGGGCCGGAAAAACTGTTTTTT.